This is a list of T cell receptor beta chains from one sample in a study of OX40 agonist ivuxolimab in advanced cancers. Data came from immunoSEQ multiplex PCR; TCRdb stores just in-frame clones and leaves some out. The sample consists of over 45,000 clones, 83% of them appearing once. The source was CD4+ or CD8+ T cells sorted from blood, collected in a trial of the OX40 agonist ivuxolimab. These receptors all stem from an adult with an advanced solid tumor such as melanoma, head and neck, liver or kidney cancer. Both conserved end residues are part of each CDR3. D genes are given only for firm matches. Only some rows state a clone size, as once, few, many or a class for expanded clones.

>TRBJ2-7|NA|TRBD1|TRBV6-5
CASRDRGYFTYEQYF
TGTGCCAGCCGAGACAGGGGGTATTTTACCTACGAGCAGTACTTC
>TRBJ2-3|NA|NA|TRBV29-1
CSVEPSTDTQYF
TGCAGCGTTGAACCCAGCACAGATACGCAGTATTTT
>TRBJ2-7|NA|NA|TRBV5-1
CASSLRTKGVSGYEQYF
TGCGCCAGCAGCTTGAGAACTAAGGGGGTCTCTGGCTACGAGCAGTACTTC
>TRBJ2-7|NA|TRBD1|TRBV4-1
CASSDRDRALYEQYF
TGCGCCAGCAGCGACCGGGACAGGGCCCTCTACGAGCAGTACTTC
>TRBJ2-3|NA|NA|TRBV5-1
CASSWRGTDTQYF
TGCGCCAGCAGCTGGAGGGGCACAGATACGCAGTATTTT
>TRBJ1-5|few|NA|TRBV4-2
CASSQDLGLYQPQHF
TGTGCCAGCAGCCAAGATTTAGGATTGTATCAGCCCCAGCATTTT
>TRBJ2-7|NA|TRBD2|TRBV4-3
CASSQEIAGDRHEQYF
TGCGCCAGCAGCCAGGAAATAGCGGGGGATCGGCACGAGCAGTACTTC
>TRBJ1-4|NA|TRBD1|TRBV5-4
CASSIQVEGAGEKLFF
TGTGCCAGCAGCATTCAAGTGGAGGGGGCGGGTGAAAAACTGTTTTTT
>TRBJ1-2|NA|NA|TRBV30
CAWSRTDRFYTF
TGTGCCTGGAGTCGAACAGACAGGTTCTACACCTTC
>TRBJ1-4|NA|TRBD1|TRBV5-1
CASSLEQGQGEKLFF
TGCGCCAGCAGCTTGGAACAGGGGCAGGGTGAAAAACTGTTTTTT
>TRBJ2-5|NA|NA|TRBV5-1
CASSSGRTQETQYF
TGCGCCAGCAGCTCGGGACGGACGCAGGAGACCCAGTACTTC
>TRBJ2-1|NA|TRBD1|TRBV20-1
CSADRGNEQFF
TGCAGTGCCGACAGGGGAAATGAGCAGTTCTTC
>TRBJ1-2|NA|TRBD1|TRBV2
CASTFLTGGASPPYGYTF
TGTGCCAGCACCTTCTTGACAGGGGGCGCCTCTCCCCCCTATGGCTACACCTTC
>TRBJ1-1|NA|NA|TRBV18
CASSPGTPNTEAFF
TGTGCCAGCTCTCCCGGGACACCTAACACTGAAGCTTTCTTT
>TRBJ1-6|NA|NA|TRBV5-1
CASRTGEQYSPLHF
TGCGCCAGCAGAACTGGCGAGCAGTACTCACCCCTCCACTTT
>TRBJ2-7|NA|NA|TRBV2
CASSRGYEQYF
TGTGCCAGCAGCAGGGGTTACGAGCAGTACTTC
>TRBJ2-5|NA|NA|TRBV7-9
CASSLKWAVQETQYF
TGTGCCAGCAGCTTAAAATGGGCAGTCCAAGAGACCCAGTACTTC
>TRBJ1-2|NA|TRBD1|TRBV7-9
CASSFLTGSGYTF
TGTGCCAGCAGCTTCCTGACAGGGTCTGGCTACACCTTC
>TRBJ1-5|NA|NA|TRBV30
CAWSPPWGVGNQPQHF
TGTGCCTGGAGTCCCCCTTGGGGCGTAGGCAATCAGCCCCAGCATTTT
>TRBJ2-2|NA|TRBD1|TRBV5-4
CASRGRQGSGELFF
TGTGCCAGCAGAGGGAGACAGGGCTCCGGGGAGCTGTTTTTT
>TRBJ1-1|few|NA|TRBV30
CAWSVGQGRNTEAFF
TGTGCCTGGAGTGTAGGGCAGGGACGGAACACTGAAGCTTTCTTT
>TRBJ1-2|NA|TRBD1|TRBV7-9
CASSSSTGLVYGYTF
TGTGCCAGCAGCTCCTCGACAGGGCTTGTCTATGGCTACACCTTC
>TRBJ2-7|NA|NA|TRBV19
CASSTGTSYEQYF
TGTGCCAGTAGTACCGGGACTTCCTACGAGCAGTACTTC
>TRBJ2-3|NA|NA|TRBV7-2
CASSLPSTDTQYF
TGTGCCAGCAGCTTACCCTCCACAGATACGCAGTATTTT
>TRBJ2-7|NA|NA|TRBV11-1
CASSFRQDAYEQYF
TGTGCCAGCAGCTTCCGACAGGACGCTTACGAGCAGTACTTC
>TRBJ2-3|NA|NA|TRBV27
CASSLKGGTTTDTQYF
TGTGCCAGCAGTTTGAAGGGCGGGACAACCACAGATACGCAGTATTTT
>TRBJ1-6|NA|NA|TRBV6-4
CASKPQGVDNSPLHF
TGTGCCAGCAAACCCCAGGGTGTAGATAATTCACCCCTCCACTTT
>TRBJ1-5|NA|NA|TRBV18
CASSPFEGNQPQHF
TGTGCCAGCTCACCTTTCGAGGGCAATCAGCCCCAGCATTTT
>TRBJ1-4|NA|NA|TRBV6-5
CASKPQTRVLEKLFF
TGTGCCAGCAAACCCCAGACGAGGGTTCTGGAAAAACTGTTTTTT
>TRBJ1-2|few|NA|TRBV20-1
CSARQDYGYTF
TGCAGTGCTAGACAGGACTATGGCTACACCTTC
>TRBJ1-1|NA|NA|TRBV7-2
CASSFVRWGTEAFF
TGTGCCAGCAGCTTCGTGAGGTGGGGGACTGAAGCTTTCTTT
>TRBJ2-1|once|NA|TRBV19
CASRPTVYNEQFF
TGTGCCAGTAGACCAACAGTCTACAATGAGCAGTTCTTC
>TRBJ2-2|NA|TRBD1|TRBV7-3
CASSRDRVGGELFF
TGTGCCAGCAGCCGAGACAGGGTGGGCGGGGAGCTGTTTTTT
>TRBJ2-5|few|NA|TRBV5-4
CASSLSRAQETQYF
TGTGCCAGCAGCTTGAGTAGAGCCCAAGAGACCCAGTACTTC
>TRBJ1-4|NA|NA|TRBV6-1
CASRAAPSEYEKLFF
TGTGCCAGCAGGGCCGCGCCTTCGGAATATGAAAAACTGTTTTTT
>TRBJ2-2|NA|TRBD1|TRBV7-9
CASSQVWGQGAIDTGELFF
TGTGCCAGCAGCCAAGTTTGGGGACAGGGGGCTATCGACACCGGGGAGCTGTTTTTT
>TRBJ2-5|NA|NA|TRBV7-8
CASSHRGTSRSRTQYF
TGTGCCAGCAGCCATCGAGGGACCTCACGGTCGCGGACCCAGTACTTC
>TRBJ1-3|NA|NA|TRBV9
CASSSTVPPGTIYF
TGTGCCAGCAGCTCCACGGTCCCGCCAGGCACCATATATTTT
>TRBJ1-4|NA|NA|TRBV9
CASSVEAGRDEKLFF
TGTGCCAGCAGCGTAGAGGCCGGAAGGGATGAAAAACTGTTTTTT
>TRBJ1-2|NA|NA|TRBV2
CASSGDGGHIRGYTF
TGTGCCAGCAGTGGGGATGGGGGTCATATACGTGGCTACACCTTC
>TRBJ1-1|once|NA|TRBV19
CASSIGQNTEAFF
TGTGCCAGTAGTATAGGGCAGAACACTGAAGCTTTCTTT
>TRBJ1-5|NA|NA|TRBV19
CASSSWSYQPQHF
TGTGCCAGTAGTAGTTGGTCTTATCAGCCCCAGCATTTT
>TRBJ1-4|NA|NA|TRBV4-2
CASSQDGGGGEKLFF
TGTGCCAGCAGCCAAGATGGGGGGGGTGGAGAAAAACTGTTTTTT
>TRBJ1-2|NA|NA|TRBV4-1
CASSQNTGYPRGYTF
TGCGCCAGCAGCCAAAACACGGGGTACCCCAGGGGCTACACCTTC
>TRBJ2-5|NA|NA|TRBV15
CATSRGDGSQETQYF
TGTGCCACCAGCAGAGGCGACGGCTCCCAAGAGACCCAGTACTTC
>TRBJ2-5|NA|NA|TRBV29-1
CSVGGQGETQYF
TGCAGCGTTGGTGGGCAGGGGGAGACCCAGTACTTC
>TRBJ1-1|NA|NA|TRBV6-5
CASSYSPGLNTEAFF
TGTGCCAGCAGTTACTCACCGGGGCTCAACACTGAAGCTTTCTTT
>TRBJ1-1|few|NA|TRBV7-2
CASSLVGWTEAFF
TGTGCCAGCAGCTTAGTGGGGTGGACTGAAGCTTTCTTT
>TRBJ1-1|few|NA|TRBV11-2
CATGAALGAEAFF
TGTGCCACCGGGGCGGCACTGGGGGCTGAAGCTTTCTTT
>TRBJ1-2|NA|TRBD1|TRBV19
CASSRSGTVTNYGYTF
TGTGCCAGTAGTAGGAGCGGGACAGTGACTAACTATGGCTACACCTTC
>TRBJ2-2|medium-sized|NA|TRBV7-7
CASSLRNTGELFF
TGTGCTAGCAGCTTAAGGAACACCGGGGAGCTGTTTTTT
>TRBJ2-3|NA|NA|TRBV6-6
CASGGSTDTQYF
TGTGCCAGCGGGGGTAGCACAGATACGCAGTATTTT
>TRBJ1-1|NA|NA|TRBV19
CASSIDWGVVNTEAFF
TGTGCCAGTAGTATAGATTGGGGGGTGGTGAACACTGAAGCTTTCTTT
>TRBJ1-2|NA|NA|TRBV30
CAWSPSRGTLYGYTF
TGTGCCTGGAGTCCCTCTCGGGGTACCCTTTATGGCTACACCTTC
>TRBJ2-5|NA|TRBD2|TRBV15
CATSRDPGLQETQYF
TGTGCCACCAGCAGAGATCCGGGACTACAAGAGACCCAGTACTTC